A single sample is the source of the 29 T cell receptor beta chains below, sequenced in a study of blood T cell repertoires in COVID-19. Clones were read by immunoSEQ multiplex PCR, and TCRdb kept only the in-frame ones, dropping some. The top ten clones hold over 10% of a sample with some 190,000 clones, approximately 79% of them seen once. Input material: peripheral blood. Every receptor here comes from a woman aged 45-65 years with acute or convalescent COVID-19.

The DNA for the CDR3 is TGTGCCAGCAGCTTCCGGGAGGGCTATGGCTACACCTTC. This encodes CASSFREGYGYTF. This chain links TRBV7-8 with TRBJ1-2; D unclear. This CDR3 has 13 amino acids. The germline V and J ends were trimmed by 3 bases and 4 bases, with 9 bases remaining between them. Germline lookup yields CDR1 SGHVS and CDR2 FQNEAQ.

V usage is TRBV4-3 and J usage is TRBJ1-3, with D possibly matching TRBD1 (5 bases). Germline CDR1 reads LGHNA; CDR2 reads YSLEER. This CDR3 comprises 15 residues. Trimming left V 0 bases short and J 1 base short, with 7 bases between. The CDR3 DNA reads TGCGCCAGCAGCCAAGATTACAGGTCTGGAAACACCATATATTTT. Translation gives CASSQDYRSGNTIYF.

V gene TRBV19 combines with J gene TRBJ1-2; no reliable D call. Deletions cut 0 bases from V and 0 bases from J, with 17 bases between. Per the germline V gene, CDR1 is LNHDA and CDR2 is SQIVND (reference sequence). CDR3 length: 18 residues. CDR3 protein: CASSIEIPRSISNYGYTF. The CDR3 nucleotides are TGTGCCAGTAGTATAGAGATCCCCAGGTCGATCTCTAACTATGGCTACACCTTC.

J is TRBJ1-4 and V is TRBV7-8, with TRBD1 identical over 8 bases. This CDR3 is 15 amino acids long. In germline, CDR1 is SGHVS, CDR2 FQNEAQ. Unmatched junction bases numbered 8, after V lost 4 bases and J lost 7 bases. In nucleotides, the CDR3 is TGTGCCAGCAGCTCAACAGGGGGACGCCTTGAAAAACTGTTTTTT. Amino acid sequence: CASSSTGGRLEKLFF. The full variable domain, with the rest looked up from reference TRBV7-8 and TRBJ1-4, is GAGVSQSPRYKVAKRGQDVALRCDPISGHVSLFWYQQALGQGPEFLTYFQNEAQLDKSGLPSDRFFAERPEGSVSTLKIQRTQQEDSAVYLCASSSTGGRLEKLFFGSGTQLSVL.

In its sample, this clone was seen once. The rearrangement joins TRBV5-1 to TRBJ1-1, with 7 bases matching TRBD1. The CDR3 has 16 amino acids. With 0 bases clipped from V and 3 bases from J, the junction kept 8 bases outside the gene matches. CDR1 and CDR2 (germline): SGHRS, YFSETQ. CDR3 in amino acids: CASSLARRGLDTEAFF. In DNA, the CDR3 is TGCGCCAGCAGCTTGGCCAGGAGGGGGCTCGACACTGAAGCTTTCTTT.

V and J are TRBV28 and TRBJ1-5; 8 bases line up with TRBD1. Trimming cost V 10 bases and J 1 base; bases outside gene matches: 15. CDR3 length: 17 amino acids. Germline V lookup: CDR1 MDHEN, CDR2 SYDVKM. In DNA form, the CDR3 reads TGTGCCATCCTGTCCACAGGGGGAGCAGCCAGCAATCAGCCCCAGCATTTT. Its protein product is CAILSTGGAASNQPQHF.

This clone was picked up a small number of times. The J gene is TRBJ2-3, the V gene TRBV3-1 (or the pseudogene TRBV3-2); perhaps TRBD2 as D (6 bases). Germline values: CDR1 LGHDT, CDR2 YNNKEL (reference sequence). V dropped 6 bases and J dropped 5 bases, with 12 bases sitting between them. This CDR3 is 13 amino acids long. CDR3 nucleotide sequence: TGTGCCAGCAGATCCCTAGCGAGAGATACGCAGTATTTT. It codes for CASRSLARDTQYF.

This clone was observed once. The CDR3 reads CASSYWRGSYEQYF. The CDR3 region has the DNA TGTGCCAGCAGTTACTGGCGGGGCTCCTACGAGCAGTACTTC. The rearrangement links TRBV6-5 to TRBJ2-7, with D maybe TRBD2 (6 bases). Germline CDR1 reads MNHEY; CDR2 reads SVGAGI. Trimming left V 1 base short and J 0 bases short, with 7 bases between. The CDR3 is made up of 14 amino acids.

The chain recombines TRBV10-3 with TRBJ1-2; TRBD1 matches at 7 bases. The CDR3 extends over 13 amino acids. Germline CDR1 reads ENHRY; CDR2 reads SYGVKD. V was pared by 7 bases and J by 8 bases, with 10 bases of the junction left unmatched. The chain's CDR3 is CAITRDSWQGYTF. The CDR3 region has the DNA TGTGCCATCACTCGGGACAGTTGGCAAGGCTACACCTTC.

The chain has TRBV7-2 and TRBJ2-2; possible D gene TRBD1, 6 bases. The CDR3 runs to 16 residues. V gave up 5 bases and J gave up 3 bases, with 16 bases separating them. Looked up from germline, CDR1 is SGHTA and CDR2 is FQGNSA. The CDR3 spells CASSRAQGVDTGELFF. Here the CDR3 DNA reads TGTGCCAGCAGCCGCGCACAGGGTGTCGACACCGGGGAGCTGTTTTTT. Full variable domain (rest looked up from reference TRBV7-2 and TRBJ2-2): GAGVSQSPSNKVTEKGKDVELRCDPISGHTALYWYRQSLGQGLEFLIYFQGNSAPDKSGLPSDRFSAERTGGSVSTLTIQRTQQEDSAVYLCASSRAQGVDTGELFFGEGSRLTVL.

This chain uses TRBV27 with TRBJ2-1; TRBD2 matches at 7 bases. The CDR3 contains 15 residues. The ends lost 4 bases at V and 12 bases at J; junction bases unmatched: 15. Germline V gene lookup returns CDR1 MNHEY and CDR2 SMNVEV (reference sequence). CDR3: CASSWGPASGRGQFF. The CDR3 nucleotides read TGTGCCAGCAGTTGGGGCCCGGCTAGCGGTCGGGGGCAGTTCTTC.

This chain uses TRBV6-5 with TRBJ2-7; 10 bases match TRBD1. CDR1 and CDR2 from the germline V gene are MNHEY and SVGAGI. The J segment lost 6 bases and the V segment lost 7 bases, leaving 9 bases of the junction unmatched. This CDR3 spans 14 amino acids. CDR3 nucleotide sequence: TGTGCCAGCAATAGGGACAGGGGCTTCGGCGAGCAGTACTTC. Its protein is CASNRDRGFGEQYF.

V gene TRBV18 combines with J gene TRBJ2-7; 7 nucleotides match TRBD1. The CDR3 runs to 14 residues. The ends lost 5 bases at V and 0 bases at J; junction bases unmatched: 4. The germline V gene has CDR1 KGHSH and CDR2 LQKENI. The CDR3 sequence: CASSRDRSSYEQYF. CDR3 coding DNA: TGTGCCAGCTCAAGGGACAGAAGCTCCTACGAGCAGTACTTC.

This clone was seen a few times. The chain combines TRBV7-2 with TRBJ1-2; 9 nucleotides match TRBD1. The V segment lost 3 bases and the J segment 8 bases; nucleotides outside the gene matches: 13. CDR1 is SGHTA, CDR2 FQGNSA, per germline. The CDR3 totals 16 residues. The DNA of the CDR3 is TGTGCCAGCAGCTTCGACAGGGGGGCGGGCCGAGCGGGCTACACCTTC. Protein sequence: CASSFDRGAGRAGYTF. Full variable domain (rest looked up from reference TRBV7-2 and TRBJ1-2): GAGVSQSPSNKVTEKGKDVELRCDPISGHTALYWYRQSLGQGLEFLIYFQGNSAPDKSGLPSDRFSAERTGGSVSTLTIQRTQQEDSAVYLCASSFDRGAGRAGYTFGSGTRLTVV.

V usage is TRBV6-4 and J usage is TRBJ2-7; D is perhaps TRBD1 (5 bases). Trimming cost V 8 bases and J 0 bases, with 17 bases left between them. The length of the CDR3 is 15 residues. Germline V CDR1 and CDR2: MRHNA, SNTAGT. In DNA, the CDR3 is TGTGCCAGCGGAGTGCAGGGTTATCTCTCCTACGAGCAGTACTTC. It encodes CASGVQGYLSYEQYF.

The chain employs TRBV28 and TRBJ1-5; the match to TRBD1 covers 7 bases. The CDR3 covers 14 residues. Trimming cost V 6 bases and J 2 bases; bases outside gene matches: 4. The germline V gene has CDR1 MDHEN and CDR2 SYDVKM. The CDR3 reads CASRGDRGNQPQHF. DNA for the CDR3: TGTGCCAGCAGAGGTGACAGGGGCAATCAGCCCCAGCATTTT.

This clone has a count of ten or more. The gene calls are TRBV5-4 and TRBJ1-5; TRBD1 aligns across 7 bases. The CDR3 loop spans 16 amino acids. Germline V gene lookup returns CDR1 SGHNT and CDR2 YYREEE (reference sequence). Trimming cost V 4 bases and J 0 bases; bases outside gene matches: 7. The CDR3 DNA reads as TGTGCCAGCAGCCGACCGGGACAGTATAGCAATCAGCCCCAGCATTTT. Its translation: CASSRPGQYSNQPQHF. Full variable domain (rest looked up from reference TRBV5-4 and TRBJ1-5): ETGVTQSPTHLIKTRGQQVTLRCSSQSGHNTVSWYQQALGQGPQFIFQYYREEENGRGNFPPRFSGLQFPNYSSELNVNALELDDSALYLCASSRPGQYSNQPQHFGDGTRLSIL.

Worth noting for this clone: In the same sample, other DNA sequences code for this CDR3. V is TRBV19 and J is TRBJ2-3, with a weak D call TRBD2 (5 bases). The CDR3 totals 13 residues. V dropped 3 bases and J dropped 3 bases, with 7 bases sitting between them. Germline V gene data show CDR1 as LNHDA and CDR2 as SQIVND (reference sequence). The CDR3 coding sequence is TGTGCCAGTAGTATCTCGGGGACAGATACGCAGTATTTT. Amino acid sequence: CASSISGTDTQYF. The full variable domain, its missing parts supplied by reference TRBV19 and TRBJ2-3, is DGGITQSPKYLFRKEGQNVTLSCEQNLNHDAMYWYRQDPGQGLRLIYYSQIVNDFQKGDIAEGYSVSREKKESFPLTVTSAQKNPTAFYLCASSISGTDTQYFGPGTRLTVL.

V is TRBV10-1 and J is TRBJ1-2, with 7 nucleotides matching TRBD1. The CDR3 loop spans 14 amino acids. J gave up 6 bases and V 6 bases, and 10 bases lay outside the gene matches. Germline V gene sequence: CDR1 WNHNN, CDR2 SYGVQD (reference sequence). CDR3 residues: CASRDTGDQDGYTF. For the CDR3, the DNA is TGCGCCAGCAGAGATACAGGGGATCAGGATGGCTACACCTTC.

The chain couples TRBV3-1 (or the pseudogene TRBV3-2) to TRBJ1-2; tentatively, D is TRBD1 (5 bases). The CDR3 contains 14 residues. The V end was cut by 0 bases, the J end by 6 bases, with 11 bases between. CDR1 is LGHDT and CDR2 is YNNKEL in the germline V gene (reference sequence). The CDR3: CASSQDRVLDGYTF. The CDR3 DNA is TGTGCCAGCAGCCAAGACAGGGTTCTGGATGGCTACACCTTC.

V is TRBV3-1 (or the pseudogene TRBV3-2) and J is TRBJ2-3; no firm D call. Trimming pared 1 base from V and 6 bases from J, leaving 8 bases between. This CDR3 is 13 amino acids long. Looked up from germline, CDR1 is LGHDT and CDR2 is YNNKEL (reference sequence). Written as DNA, the CDR3 is TGTGCCAGCAGCCAAGCCCCCGCGGATACGCAGTATTTT. Translated: CASSQAPADTQYF.

CDR3 protein: CASSRPGQTSYEQYF. CDR3 DNA: TGTGCCAGCAGTCGACCGGGACAGACCTCCTACGAGCAGTACTTC. The rearrangement uses TRBV27 and TRBJ2-7, with 7 bases that match TRBD1. V shed 5 bases, J shed 0 bases, and the junction held 7 bases outside the gene matches. CDR1 and CDR2 (germline): MNHEY, SMNVEV (reference sequence). This CDR3 is built from 15 residues.

V usage is TRBV19 and J usage is TRBJ2-7; unclear D gene. V shed 3 bases and J shed 6 bases, with 12 bases lying between them. Germline CDR1 LNHDA, CDR2 SQIVND (reference sequence). This CDR3 has 13 residues. The CDR3 DNA reads as TGTGCCAGTAGTATCCCGCAGGCTGGCGAGCAGTACTTC. Translated: CASSIPQAGEQYF. Together with reference TRBV19 and TRBJ2-7, the CDR3 gives the full variable domain: DGGITQSPKYLFRKEGQNVTLSCEQNLNHDAMYWYRQDPGQGLRLIYYSQIVNDFQKGDIAEGYSVSREKKESFPLTVTSAQKNPTAFYLCASSIPQAGEQYFGPGTRLTVT.

The V and J genes are TRBV6-1 and TRBJ1-5; 9 bases align to TRBD1. V lost 4 bases to trimming and J lost 6 bases; unmatched junction nucleotides: 16. Germline-derived CDR1 and CDR2 are MNHNS and SASEGT. The CDR3 totals 18 residues. The CDR3 coding sequence is TGTGCCAGCAGTGCCATTCTGGACAGGGGCTCGGCAGGTCAGCCCCAGCATTTT. Residues: CASSAILDRGSAGQPQHF.

V usage is TRBV7-8 and J usage is TRBJ2-2; D is unresolved. CDR1 and CDR2 (germline): SGHVS, FQNEAQ. The CDR3 runs to 15 residues. Trimming shortened V by 5 bases and J by 4 bases, and 14 bases separated the two germline ends. CDR3 DNA: TGTGCCAGCAGCCGAACCCAGGCTCTCACCGGGGAGCTGTTTTTT. It is translated as CASSRTQALTGELFF.

The DNA for the CDR3 is TGTGCCAGCAGCCAAGAGGGCAGGGTTGAAGCTTTCTTT. This sequence encodes CASSQEGRVEAFF. The rearrangement joins TRBV14 to TRBJ1-1; D is possibly TRBD1 (5 bases). Germline V lookup: CDR1 SGHDN, CDR2 FVKESK. This CDR3 comprises 13 residues. V lost 0 bases to trimming and J lost 7 bases, with 9 bases between them.

This chain uses TRBV10-2 with TRBJ1-6; 7 bases align to TRBD1. The CDR3 has 13 amino acids. Trimming took 7 bases from V and 10 from J; bases not matched to a gene: 7. Germline CDR1 is WSHSY and CDR2 is SAAADI. Here the CDR3 DNA reads TGCGCCAGCAATAACAGGGGCGGCTCACCCCTCCACTTT. It is translated as CASNNRGGSPLHF.

The genes are TRBV7-2 and TRBJ2-1, with 8 bases identical to TRBD1. This CDR3 has 16 residues. With 2 bases clipped from V and 8 bases from J, the junction kept 11 bases outside the gene matches. Germline CDR1 reads SGHTA; CDR2 reads FQGNSA. CDR3 in amino acids: CASSLFAGGGNDEQFF. In nucleotides, the CDR3 is TGTGCCAGCAGCTTATTCGCAGGGGGCGGAAATGATGAGCAGTTCTTC. The entire variable domain, with the rest obtained from reference TRBV7-2 and TRBJ2-1, is as follows: GAGVSQSPSNKVTEKGKDVELRCDPISGHTALYWYRQSLGQGLEFLIYFQGNSAPDKSGLPSDRFSAERTGGSVSTLTIQRTQQEDSAVYLCASSLFAGGGNDEQFFGPGTRLTVL.

The chain has TRBV28 and TRBJ2-7; 10 bases fit TRBD1. Trimming took 8 bases from V and 4 from J; bases not matched to a gene: 2. CDR1 is MDHEN and CDR2 is SYDVKM in the germline V gene. There are 12 residues in the CDR3. Written as DNA, the CDR3 is TGTGCCAGCCGGACAGGGGGATACGAGCAGTACTTC. This translates into CASRTGGYEQYF.